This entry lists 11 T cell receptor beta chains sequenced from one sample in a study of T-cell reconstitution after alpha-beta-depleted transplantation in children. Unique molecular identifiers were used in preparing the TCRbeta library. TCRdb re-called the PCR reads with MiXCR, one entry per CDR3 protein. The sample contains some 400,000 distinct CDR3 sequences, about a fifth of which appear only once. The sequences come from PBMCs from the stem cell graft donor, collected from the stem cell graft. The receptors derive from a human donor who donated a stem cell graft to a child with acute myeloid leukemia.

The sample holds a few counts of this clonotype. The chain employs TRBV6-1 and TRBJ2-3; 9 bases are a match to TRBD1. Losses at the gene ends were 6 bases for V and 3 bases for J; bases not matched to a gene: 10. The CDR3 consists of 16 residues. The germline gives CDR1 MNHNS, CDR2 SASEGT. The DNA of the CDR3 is TGTGCCAGCAGACCACAGGGGGCATTAGTTACAGATACGCAGTATTTT. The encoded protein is CASRPQGALVTDTQYF.

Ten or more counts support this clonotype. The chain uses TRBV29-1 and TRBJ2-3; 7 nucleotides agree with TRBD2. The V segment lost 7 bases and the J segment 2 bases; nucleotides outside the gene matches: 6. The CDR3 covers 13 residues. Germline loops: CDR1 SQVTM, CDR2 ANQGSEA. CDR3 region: CSERDFSTDTQYF. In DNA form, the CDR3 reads TGCAGCGAGCGGGACTTCTCCACAGATACGCAGTATTTT.

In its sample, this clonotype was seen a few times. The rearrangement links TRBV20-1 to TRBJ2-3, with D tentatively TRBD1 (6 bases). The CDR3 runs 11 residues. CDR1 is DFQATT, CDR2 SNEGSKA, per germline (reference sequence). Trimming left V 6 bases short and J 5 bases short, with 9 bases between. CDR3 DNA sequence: TGCAGTGCCAAGACAGGAGATACGCAGTATTTT. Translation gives CSAKTGDTQYF.

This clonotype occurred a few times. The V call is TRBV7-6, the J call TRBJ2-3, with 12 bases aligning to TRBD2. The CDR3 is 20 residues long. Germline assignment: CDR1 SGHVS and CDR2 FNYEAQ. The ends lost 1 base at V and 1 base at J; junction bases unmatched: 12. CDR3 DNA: TGTGCCAGCAGCTTAGGTTTTCGACTAGCGGGAGTGGAGGGCACAGATACGCAGTATTTT. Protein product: CASSLGFRLAGVEGTDTQYF.

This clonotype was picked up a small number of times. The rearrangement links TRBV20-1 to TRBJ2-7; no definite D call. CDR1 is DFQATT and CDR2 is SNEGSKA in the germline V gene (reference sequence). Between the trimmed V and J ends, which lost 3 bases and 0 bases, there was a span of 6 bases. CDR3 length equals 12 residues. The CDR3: CSASGYSYEQYF. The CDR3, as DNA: TGCAGTGCTAGCGGATACTCCTACGAGCAGTACTTC.

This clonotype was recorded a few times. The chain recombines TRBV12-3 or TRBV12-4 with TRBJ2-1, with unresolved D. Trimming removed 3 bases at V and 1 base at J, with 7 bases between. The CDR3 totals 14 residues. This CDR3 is CASSFLPSYNEQFF. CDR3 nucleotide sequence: TGTGCCAGCAGTTTTCTGCCTTCCTACAATGAGCAGTTCTTC.

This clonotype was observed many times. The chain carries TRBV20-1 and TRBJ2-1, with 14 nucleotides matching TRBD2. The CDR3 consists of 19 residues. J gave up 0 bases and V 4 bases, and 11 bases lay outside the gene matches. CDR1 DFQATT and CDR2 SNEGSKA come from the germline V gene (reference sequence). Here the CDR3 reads CSANTGTSGSGSSYNEQFF. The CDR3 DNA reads TGCAGTGCTAATACCGGGACTAGCGGGAGTGGGAGCTCCTACAATGAGCAGTTCTTC.

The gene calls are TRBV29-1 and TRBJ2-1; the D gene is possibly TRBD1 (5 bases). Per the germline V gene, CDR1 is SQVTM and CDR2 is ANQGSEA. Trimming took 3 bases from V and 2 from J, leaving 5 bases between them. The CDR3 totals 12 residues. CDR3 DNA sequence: TGCAGCGTTGACAGGGCCTACAATGAGCAGTTCTTC. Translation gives CSVDRAYNEQFF.

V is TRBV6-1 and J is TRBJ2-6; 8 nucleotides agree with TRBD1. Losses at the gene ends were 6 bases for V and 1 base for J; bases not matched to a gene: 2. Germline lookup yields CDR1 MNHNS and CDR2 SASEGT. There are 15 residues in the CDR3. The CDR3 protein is CASRRTGSGANVLTF. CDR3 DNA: TGTGCCAGCAGAAGGACAGGGTCTGGGGCCAACGTCCTGACTTTC.

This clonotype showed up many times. The CDR3 DNA reads TGCATCTCGTCAGGGACCCCCTACAATGAGCAGTTCTTC. As protein: CISSGTPYNEQFF. This sequence joins TRBV29-1 and TRBJ2-1; the D call may be TRBD1 or TRBD2 (5 bases each). CDR1 is SQVTM, CDR2 ANQGSEA, per germline. This CDR3 region has 13 residues.

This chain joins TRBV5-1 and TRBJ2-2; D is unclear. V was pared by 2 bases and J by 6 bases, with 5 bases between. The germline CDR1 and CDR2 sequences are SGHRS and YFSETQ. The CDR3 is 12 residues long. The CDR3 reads CASSFTAGELFF. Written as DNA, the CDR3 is TGCGCCAGCAGCTTCACGGCCGGGGAGCTGTTTTTT.